This note documents a single T cell receptor (beta chain) sequence. Its target is unknown. The data were taken from a study of CD8 T cells in Susac syndrome. Across the whole study: The Susac syndrome patients were therapy-naive, on corticosteroids, or on intravenous immunoglobulin alone at blood draw. Whole-study findings and limits: Peak Susac CD8+ clonal expansion was seen in TEMRA cells and active patients.

CDR1 and CDR2 (germline): SQVTM, ANQGSEA. The CDR3 spans 11 residues. V trimming: 6 bases; J trimming: 6 bases; junction bases outside the gene matches: 1. Reverse transcription of roughly 0.45 to 1 ug RNA was carried out with random hexamers. Using its own MiXCR run on the immunoSEQ multiplex PCR reads, TCRdb lists one record per CDR3 protein. Among approximately 87,000 distinct CDR3 sequences listed, roughly 95% were seen once. The receptor was isolated from a human donor with Susac syndrome. This chain uses TRBV29-1 with TRBJ1-2, with TRBD1 matching 10 bases. Sample: CD8+ T cells from PBMCs. The CDR3 nucleotides are TGCAGCGTGGACAGGGGGAATGGCTACACCTTC. Its protein product is CSVDRGNGYTF. The variable domain in full, with the rest retrieved from reference TRBV29-1 and TRBJ1-2, is SAVISQKPSRDICQRGTSLTIQCQVDSQVTMMFWYRQQPGQSLTLIATANQGSEATYESGFVIDKFPISRPNLTFSTLTVSNMSPEDSSIYLCSVDRGNGYTFGSGTRLTVV.